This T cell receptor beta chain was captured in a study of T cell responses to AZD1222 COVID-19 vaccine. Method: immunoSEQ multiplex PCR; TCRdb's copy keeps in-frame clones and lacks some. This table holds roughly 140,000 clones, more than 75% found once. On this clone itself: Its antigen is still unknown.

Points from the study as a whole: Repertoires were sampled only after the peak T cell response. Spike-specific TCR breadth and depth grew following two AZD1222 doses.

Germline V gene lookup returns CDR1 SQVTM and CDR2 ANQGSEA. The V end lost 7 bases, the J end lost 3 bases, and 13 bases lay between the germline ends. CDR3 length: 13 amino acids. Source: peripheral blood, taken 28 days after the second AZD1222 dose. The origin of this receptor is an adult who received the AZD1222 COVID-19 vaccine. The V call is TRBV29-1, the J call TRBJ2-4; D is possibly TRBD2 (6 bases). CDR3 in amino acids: CSGGRGGKNIQYF. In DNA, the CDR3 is TGCAGCGGGGGTAGGGGAGGCAAAAACATTCAGTACTTC. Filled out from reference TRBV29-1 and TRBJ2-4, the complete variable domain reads SAVISQKPSRDICQRGTSLTIQCQVDSQVTMMFWYRQQPGQSLTLIATANQGSEATYESGFVIDKFPISRPNLTFSTLTVSNMSPEDSSIYLCSGGRGGKNIQYFGAGTRLSVL.